The clone carrying this T cell receptor (beta chain) was seen once. The data originate from a study of blood T cell repertoires in COVID-19. Study details: COVID-19 samples collected from the United States, Italy and Spain covered acute and convalescent phases. PBMCs, B-cell-depleted T cells, or T cells were the source of the cDNA or gDNA that made up the material.

The germline CDR1 and CDR2 sequences are SNHLY and FYNNEI. Trimming took 2 bases from V and 1 from J; bases not matched to a gene: 1. This CDR3 contains 15 residues. Enrollment of patients from Seattle took place during active infection, with longitudinal follow-up. Per the study methods: Reference gene primers were amplified, and this amplification served to estimate nucleated cell counts. Sequenced by immunoSEQ multiplex PCR; TCRdb stores in-frame clones only, minus some. D and trimming were read from the DNA, whereas the V and J calls and clone size are those reported in that table. The sample gives 85,000 to 120,000 clones, over 85% of which show up once; approximately 2% is in the top ten.

The specimen was peripheral blood. The V call is TRBV2, the J call TRBJ2-2; 7 bases align to TRBD1. This sequence was found in a woman aged 45 to 65 with COVID-19, enrolled during active disease. CDR3 amino acids: CASSENRGNTGELFF. The CDR3 nucleotides are TGTGCCAGCAGTGAAAACAGGGGGAACACCGGGGAGCTGTTTTTT.